The present entry profiles one TCR beta chain with its context. The antigen remains undetermined. The run depth of the assay was deep. Libraries were prepared by immunoSEQ multiplex PCR; TCRdb keeps only in-frame clonotypes and omits some of them. The sample lists some 2.4 million clones; 80% to 95% were seen once. This record belongs to a study of shared clonotypes between healthy human individuals. Germline CDR1 is MDHEN and CDR2 is SYDVKM. This CDR3 has 13 residues. V lost 6 bases and J lost 7; bases outside the gene matches: 7. Whole-study findings and limits: The study's rarefaction showed incomplete sorted-subset sequencing despite large depth. Between several donors, naive CD4 clonotypes were shared at a level of around 5.1%.

The sequenced material came from naive CD4+ T cells from PBMCs. Subset in this sample: CD45RA+ positively selected. The source of this sequence is a young man in good health. Some clones in this sample may be carry-over from other donors' samples. The rearrangement joins TRBV28 to TRBJ1-2, with 8 bases lining up with TRBD1. The CDR3 DNA reads as TGTGCCAGCAGCCCGGGGACAGGTCGTGGCTACACCTTC. Encoded protein: CASSPGTGRGYTF.